Included here is one T cell receptor (beta chain) sequence, with context. No antigen is known for it. The data stem from a study of T cells in Graves' hyperthyroidism and ophthalmopathy. Whole-study results and caveats: With a median lead of around 5.9 months before onset, the model predicted ophthalmopathy.

Subjects aged 18 to 65 presented with newly diagnosed hyperthyroidism of less than 2 months' duration. Each diagnosis was grounded in clinical symptoms, serum thyroxine and TRAb, thyroid ultrasound, and orbital computed tomography. The germline V gene encodes CDR1 MNHNS and CDR2 SASEGT. CDR3 length: 15 amino acids. V was clipped by 9 bases and J by 2 bases, with 17 bases between them. Regions amplified from RNA transcripts were the TCR beta CDR3 regions. HTBI primers drove first-round RT-PCR of the TCR CDR3. TCRdb re-derived calls from the multiplex PCR reads in MiXCR, one entry per CDR3 protein. The sample yields approximately 870,000 distinct CDR3 sequences, 38% seen once.

What was sequenced was blood. The source is a man between 18 and 35 years old with Graves' hyperthyroidism. The rearrangement uses TRBV6-1 and TRBJ1-5; a possible D gene is TRBD1 (6 bases). In nucleotides, the CDR3 is TGTGCCAGTGACCTGGGGGGCAGTTGCAATCAGCCCCAGCATTTT. Its translation: CASDLGGSCNQPQHF.